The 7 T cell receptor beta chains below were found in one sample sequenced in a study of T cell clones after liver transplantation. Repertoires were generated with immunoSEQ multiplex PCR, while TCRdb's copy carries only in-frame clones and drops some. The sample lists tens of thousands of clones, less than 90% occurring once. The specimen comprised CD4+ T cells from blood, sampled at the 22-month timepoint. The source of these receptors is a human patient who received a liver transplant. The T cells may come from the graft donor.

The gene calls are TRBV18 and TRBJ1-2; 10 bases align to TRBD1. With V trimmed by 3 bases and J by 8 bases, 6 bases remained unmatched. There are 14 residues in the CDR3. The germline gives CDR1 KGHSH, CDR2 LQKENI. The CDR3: CASSPGDRGRGYTF. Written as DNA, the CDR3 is TGTGCCAGCTCACCGGGGGACAGGGGTAGGGGCTACACCTTC.

CDR3 region: CASSVAPTVNTEAFF. The CDR3 DNA sequence: TGTGCCAGCAGCGTAGCTCCGACAGTTAACACTGAAGCTTTCTTT. V gene TRBV9 combines with J gene TRBJ1-1; TRBD1 might be the D (5 bases). The V gene lost 0 bases and the J gene lost 2 bases, with 11 bases spanning the gap. Germline CDR1 SGDLS, CDR2 YYNGEE. This CDR3 has 15 amino acids. Based on the CDR3 plus reference TRBV9 and TRBJ1-1, the full variable domain is DSGVTQTPKHLITATGQRVTLRCSPRSGDLSVYWYQQSLDQGLQFLIQYYNGEERAKGNILERFSAQQFPDLHSELNLSSLELGDSALYFCASSVAPTVNTEAFFGQGTRLTVV.

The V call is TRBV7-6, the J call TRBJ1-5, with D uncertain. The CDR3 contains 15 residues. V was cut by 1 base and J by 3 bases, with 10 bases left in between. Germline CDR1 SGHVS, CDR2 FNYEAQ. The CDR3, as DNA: TGTGCCAGCAGCTTAGTTCCAGGCCTCAATCAGCCCCAGCATTTT. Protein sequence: CASSLVPGLNQPQHF.

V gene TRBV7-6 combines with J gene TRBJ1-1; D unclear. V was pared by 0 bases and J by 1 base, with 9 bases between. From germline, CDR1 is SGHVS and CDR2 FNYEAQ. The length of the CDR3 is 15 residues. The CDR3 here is CASSLASAGNTEAFF. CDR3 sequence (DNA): TGTGCCAGCAGCTTAGCATCTGCAGGGAACACTGAAGCTTTCTTT.

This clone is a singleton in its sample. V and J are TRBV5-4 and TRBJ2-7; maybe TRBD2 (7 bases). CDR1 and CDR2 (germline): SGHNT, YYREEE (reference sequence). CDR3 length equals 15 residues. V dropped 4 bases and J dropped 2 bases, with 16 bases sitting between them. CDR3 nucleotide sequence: TGTGCCAGCAGCCCCCGTGGGGGGGCCGCCTACGAGCAGTACTTC. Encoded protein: CASSPRGGAAYEQYF.

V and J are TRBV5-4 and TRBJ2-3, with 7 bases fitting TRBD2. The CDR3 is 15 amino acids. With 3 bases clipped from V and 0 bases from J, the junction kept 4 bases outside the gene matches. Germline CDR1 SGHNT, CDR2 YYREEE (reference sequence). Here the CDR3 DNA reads TGTGCCAGCAGCTCCGGGGGGACTAGCACAGATACGCAGTATTTT. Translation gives CASSSGGTSTDTQYF.

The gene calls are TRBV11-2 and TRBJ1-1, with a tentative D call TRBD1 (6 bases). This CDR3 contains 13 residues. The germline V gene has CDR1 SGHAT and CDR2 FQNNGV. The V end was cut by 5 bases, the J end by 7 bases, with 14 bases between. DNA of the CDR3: TGTGCCAGCAGCCTAAGACAGGCCTATGAAGCTTTCTTT. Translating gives CASSLRQAYEAFF.